This T cell receptor beta chain was captured by sequencing in a study of blood T cell repertoires in COVID-19. The wider study: The origin of the acute and convalescent COVID-19 samples was the United States, Italy and Spain. PBMCs, B-cell-depleted T cells, or T cells provided the cDNA or gDNA that made up the material.

Original processing notes: Estimation of nucleated cell counts was performed using reference gene primer amplification. Libraries were prepared by immunoSEQ multiplex PCR; TCRdb keeps only in-frame clonotypes and omits some of them. V, J and clone size derive from that table, while D and trimming were established from the DNA sequence. Among about 72,000 clones listed, about 80% were seen once. CDR1 KGHSH and CDR2 LQKENI come from the germline V gene. This CDR3 spans 16 amino acids. V lost 5 bases, J lost 5 bases, and 7 bases stayed unmatched. Sequenced sample: peripheral blood. V and J are TRBV18 and TRBJ2-2, with 11 bases identical to TRBD1. The sequence was collected from a man between 60 and 70 years old with acute or convalescent COVID-19. CDR3 in DNA: TGTGCCAGCTCAGCCTTCGGACAGGGGGCAACCGGGGAGCTGTTTTTT. Translation: CASSAFGQGATGELFF.